One and the same sample provided the 18 T cell receptor beta chains below, sequenced in a study of T cells in Graves' hyperthyroidism and ophthalmopathy. The CDR3 regions of TCR beta were amplified from RNA transcripts. In the first-round RT-PCR of the TCR CDR3, the HTBI primer set was used. TCRdb processed the multiplex PCR reads anew with MiXCR; each CDR3 protein has one entry. Among around 300,000 distinct CDR3 sequences listed, about 15% were seen once. Sequenced material: blood. The receptors were gathered from a woman in her twenties or thirties with Graves' hyperthyroidism.

V and J are TRBV4-2 and TRBJ2-7; 9 bases align to TRBD1. The J segment lost 2 bases and the V segment lost 1 base, leaving 6 bases of the junction unmatched. The CDR3 has 16 amino acids. Germline V CDR1 and CDR2: LGHNA, YNFKEQ. The CDR3: CASSQATGTGTYEQYF. In DNA, the CDR3 is TGTGCCAGCAGCCAAGCTACCGGGACAGGGACCTACGAGCAGTACTTC.

This clonotype was seen ten or more times. The chain combines TRBV27 with TRBJ1-6; 9 nucleotides agree with TRBD1. The CDR3 is 15 residues long. The junction had 8 bases not matched to a gene; V was cut back by 6 bases and J by 8 bases. Germline CDR1 and CDR2: MNHEY and SMNVEV (reference sequence). CDR3 sequence (DNA): TGTGCCAGCAGGGAACAGGGGGCCGGGTATTCACCCCTCCACTTT. The encoded protein is CASREQGAGYSPLHF.

CDR3 in DNA: TGTGCCTGGAGCCCTCAATTTGGGTCGCTGTTGACTGAAGCTTTCTTT. This codes for CAWSPQFGSLLTEAFF. V usage is TRBV30 and J usage is TRBJ1-1; no clear D. The CDR3 spans 16 residues. CDR1 GTSNPN and CDR2 SVGIG come from the germline V gene (reference sequence). Trimming shortened V by 3 bases and J by 5 bases, and 22 bases separated the two germline ends. Looking up the rest from reference TRBV30 and TRBJ1-1 gives the full variable domain: SQTIHQWPATLVQPVGSPLSLECTVEGTSNPNLYWYRQAAGRGLQLLFYSVGIGQISSEVPQNLSASRPQDRQFILSSKKLLLSDSGFYLCAWSPQFGSLLTEAFFGQGTRLTVV.

The table lists this clonotype with many counts. As DNA, the CDR3 is TGTGCCAGCAGCCAAGTTCAGGGTCCCTACGAGCAGTACTTC. Translated: CASSQVQGPYEQYF. This rearrangement joins TRBV14 to TRBJ2-7, with D possibly matching TRBD1 (5 bases). V lost 1 base, J lost 2 bases, and 9 bases lay in between. This CDR3 contains 14 residues. Germline lookup yields CDR1 SGHDN and CDR2 FVKESK.

V gene TRBV6-5 combines with J gene TRBJ2-7, with D perhaps matching TRBD2 (5 bases). V gave up 0 bases and J gave up 7 bases, with 13 bases separating them. This CDR3 has 14 amino acids. CDR1 MNHEY and CDR2 SVGAGI come from the germline V gene. The DNA for the CDR3 is TGTGCCAGCAGTTACTCGGGAGTTGGTATGGAGCAGTACTTC. Translated: CASSYSGVGMEQYF.

This rearrangement joins TRBV30 to TRBJ1-5; 9 bases map to TRBD1. V dropped 1 base and J dropped 5; count of bases not matched to a gene: 6. The CDR3 is 15 residues long. Looked up from germline, CDR1 is GTSNPN and CDR2 is SVGIG (reference sequence). The CDR3 region has the DNA TGTGCCTGGAGTGCCGGGACAGGGCTATATCAGCCCCAGCATTTT. Its protein product is CAWSAGTGLYQPQHF.

Ten or more counts support this clonotype. The V call is TRBV12-3 or TRBV12-4, the J call TRBJ1-2, with a tentative D call TRBD1 (6 bases). This CDR3 region has 14 residues. V lost 3 bases to trimming and J lost 2 bases, with 10 bases between them. The CDR3 here is CASSFSTGNYGYTF. The CDR3 coding sequence is TGTGCCAGCAGTTTCTCAACAGGGAACTATGGCTACACCTTC.

This clonotype has at least ten counts. The V gene is TRBV19, the J gene TRBJ2-5; perhaps TRBD1 as D (5 bases). CDR3 length: 13 residues. The germline V and J ends were trimmed by 6 bases and 4 bases, with 12 bases remaining between them. CDR1 is LNHDA and CDR2 is SQIVND in the germline V gene (reference sequence). The chain's CDR3 is CASRATGGETQYF. CDR3 DNA: TGTGCCAGTAGGGCTACAGGTGGAGAGACCCAGTACTTC.

The genes are TRBV28 and TRBJ2-7, with D perhaps TRBD2 (6 bases). Germline V gives CDR1 MDHEN, CDR2 SYDVKM. The V gene lost 6 bases and the J gene lost 4 bases, with 19 bases spanning the gap. CDR3 length equals 15 residues. The chain's CDR3 is CASSEPGLASYEQYF. CDR3 DNA sequence: TGTGCCAGCAGCGAACCGGGACTTGCTTCATACGAGCAGTACTTC. Full variable domain (missing parts from reference TRBV28 and TRBJ2-7): DVKVTQSSRYLVKRTGEKVFLECVQDMDHENMFWYRQDPGLGLRLIYFSYDVKMKEKGDIPEGYSVSREKKERFSLILESASTNQTSMYLCASSEPGLASYEQYFGPGTRLTVT.

The sample holds a few counts of this clonotype. This may come from a read error, since a much larger clone is one base off. This is likely a read error, given that the CDR3 carries no conserved phenylalanine or tryptophan at its end. The chain has TRBV28 and TRBJ2-5, with 13 bases lining up with TRBD2. Trimming cost V 6 bases and J 4 bases; bases outside gene matches: 5. Per the germline V gene, CDR1 is MDHEN and CDR2 is SYDVKM. CDR3 size: 15 residues. The CDR3 sequence: CASRTSGRPRETQYL. The DNA of the CDR3 is TGTGCCAGCAGGACTAGCGGGAGGCCTCGAGAGACCCAGTACCTC.

CDR3 loop: CASSLLWTRNQPQHF. CDR3 nucleotide sequence: TGTGCCAGCAGTTTACTCTGGACTCGTAATCAGCCCCAGCATTTT. The rearrangement joins TRBV28 to TRBJ1-5; D gene uncertain. The CDR3 extends over 15 amino acids. Germline CDR1 reads MDHEN; CDR2 reads SYDVKM. V lost 2 bases, J lost 4 bases, and 12 bases lay in between.

This chain connects TRBV7-3 to TRBJ2-1, with 10 nucleotides matching TRBD2. The length of the CDR3 is 19 residues. Germline CDR1 reads SGHTA; CDR2 reads FQGTGA. V was clipped by 1 base and J by 6 bases; unmatched bases: 15. In nucleotides, the CDR3 is TGTGCCAGCAGCTTAAACGTCGGCTCTAGCGGGAGAGTGTCCAATGAGCAGTTCTTC. This codes for CASSLNVGSSGRVSNEQFF.

This clonotype was seen at least ten times. The J gene is TRBJ1-1, the V gene TRBV6-1; D unresolved. Germline lookup yields CDR1 MNHNS and CDR2 SASEGT. CDR3 size: 13 residues. V lost 5 bases and J lost 0, with 7 bases in between. The CDR3 DNA reads as TGTGCCAGCAGTCTTAATGTGAACACTGAAGCTTTCTTT. Its translation is CASSLNVNTEAFF.

The genes are TRBV7-8 and TRBJ2-7; the D gene is possibly TRBD1 (5 bases). Germline loops: CDR1 SGHVS, CDR2 FQNEAQ. The V and J ends lost 5 bases and 6 bases respectively, with 20 bases between them. The CDR3 extends over 15 amino acids. In nucleotides, the CDR3 is TGTGCCAGCAGCCTCGCCACCCAGGGCCTCGGCGAGCAGTACTTC. This sequence encodes CASSLATQGLGEQYF.

Only a few counts were recorded for this clonotype. The J gene is TRBJ1-2, the V gene TRBV28, with unresolved D. Germline V gene data show CDR1 as MDHEN and CDR2 as SYDVKM. Trimming stripped 4 bases from V and 4 bases from J, with 7 bases between. CDR3 size: 12 residues. CDR3 sequence reads: CASSSETYGYTF. DNA for the CDR3: TGTGCCAGCAGTTCAGAAACCTATGGCTACACCTTC.

V is TRBV5-6 and J is TRBJ1-6; the match to TRBD1 covers 12 bases. This CDR3 has 16 amino acids. V shed 2 bases and J 10 bases; nucleotides not matched to a gene: 7. The germline CDR1 and CDR2 sequences are SGHDT and YYEEEE. CDR3 nucleotide sequence: TGTGCCAGCAGCTTTGAGCCCGGGACAGGGGGCTCACCCCTCCACTTT. It codes for CASSFEPGTGGSPLHF.

This clonotype was detected many times. The gene calls are TRBV28 and TRBJ2-3, with TRBD2 as a possible D gene (5 bases). CDR3 size: 16 residues. V lost 3 bases and J 3 bases, leaving 16 bases between the germline ends. In germline, CDR1 is MDHEN, CDR2 SYDVKM. The CDR3 loop is CASSFGVEGVTDTQYF. DNA for the CDR3: TGTGCCAGCAGTTTTGGTGTCGAGGGAGTGACAGATACGCAGTATTTT.

This clonotype was picked up many times. V gene TRBV10-3 combines with J gene TRBJ2-3, with a weak D call TRBD2 (6 bases). Germline V gene lookup returns CDR1 ENHRY and CDR2 SYGVKD. This CDR3 has 13 residues. V was shortened by 7 bases and J by 5 bases, with 13 bases between the two germline ends. The CDR3 loop reads CAINPGARDTQYF. The CDR3 DNA reads TGTGCCATCAACCCGGGAGCGAGAGATACGCAGTATTTT.